This T cell receptor beta chain is from a study of identical twins. The authors used template switching to add a universal primer site and gave cDNA unique molecular identifiers. TCRdb re-analysed the 5' RACE reads in MiXCR, keeping a single row per CDR3 protein. The sample has roughly 1.6 million distinct CDR3 sequences; less than 40% are singletons. A word on this clonotype: Its antigen is not known.

V lost 5 bases to trimming and J lost 4 bases; unmatched junction nucleotides: 10. The CDR3 is made up of 16 amino acids. Study-wide findings and caveats: Weaker excess twin sharing was observed in beta out-of-frame sequences. Modelling underestimated the level of out-of-frame TCR alpha sharing observed in monozygotic twins. Partial confounding of zero-insertion analyses by invariant MAIT and iNKT cells was possible.

The clonotype originates from a newborn girl in good health. Sample: cord blood. The V call is TRBV12-3 or TRBV12-4, the J call TRBJ1-5, with 8 bases fitting TRBD1. This CDR3 reads CASSPRGQGANQPQHF. CDR3 in DNA: TGTGCCAGCAGTCCGCGAGGGCAGGGGGCAAATCAGCCCCAGCATTTT.